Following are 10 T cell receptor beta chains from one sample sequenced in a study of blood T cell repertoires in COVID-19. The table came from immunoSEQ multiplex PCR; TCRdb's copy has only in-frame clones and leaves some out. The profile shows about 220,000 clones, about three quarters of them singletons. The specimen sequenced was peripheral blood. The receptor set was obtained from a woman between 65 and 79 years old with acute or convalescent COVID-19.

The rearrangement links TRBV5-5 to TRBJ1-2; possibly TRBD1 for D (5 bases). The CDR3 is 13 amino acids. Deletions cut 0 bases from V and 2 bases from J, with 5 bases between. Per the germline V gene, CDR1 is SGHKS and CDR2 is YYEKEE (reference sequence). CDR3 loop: CASSLDRNYGYTF. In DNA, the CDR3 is TGTGCCAGCAGCTTGGACAGGAACTATGGCTACACCTTC.

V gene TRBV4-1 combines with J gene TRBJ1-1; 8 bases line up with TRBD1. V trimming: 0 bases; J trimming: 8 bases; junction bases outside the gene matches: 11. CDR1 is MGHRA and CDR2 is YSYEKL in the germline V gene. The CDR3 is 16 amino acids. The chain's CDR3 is CASSQDLTRQGREAFF. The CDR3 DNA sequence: TGCGCCAGCAGCCAAGATTTGACTAGACAGGGGCGGGAAGCTTTCTTT.

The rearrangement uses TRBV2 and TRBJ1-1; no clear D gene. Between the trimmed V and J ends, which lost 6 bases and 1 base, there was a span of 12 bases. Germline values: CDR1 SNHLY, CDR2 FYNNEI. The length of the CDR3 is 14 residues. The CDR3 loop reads CASRVYSGNTEAFF. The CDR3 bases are TGTGCCAGCAGAGTATATTCGGGGAACACTGAAGCTTTCTTT.

The CDR3 protein is CASSLNFADTQYF. Written as DNA, the CDR3 is TGTGCCAGCAGCTTAAACTTCGCAGATACGCAGTATTTT. The rearrangement uses TRBV3-1 (or the pseudogene TRBV3-2) and TRBJ2-3, with unresolved D. CDR1 and CDR2 (germline): LGHDT, YNNKEL (reference sequence). V was shortened by 5 bases and J by 4 bases, with 10 bases between the two germline ends. This CDR3 is 13 amino acids long.

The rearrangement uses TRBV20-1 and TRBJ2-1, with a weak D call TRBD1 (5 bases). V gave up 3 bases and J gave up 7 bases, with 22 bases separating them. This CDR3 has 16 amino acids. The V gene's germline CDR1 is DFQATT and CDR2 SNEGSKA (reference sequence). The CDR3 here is CSASFWGGPKLNEQFF. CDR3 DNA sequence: TGCAGTGCTAGTTTTTGGGGCGGCCCCAAGTTGAATGAGCAGTTCTTC.

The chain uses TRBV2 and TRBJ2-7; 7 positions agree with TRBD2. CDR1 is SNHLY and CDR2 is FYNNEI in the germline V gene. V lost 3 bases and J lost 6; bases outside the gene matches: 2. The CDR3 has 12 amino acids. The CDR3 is CASSEGRGEQYF. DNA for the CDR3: TGTGCCAGCAGTGAGGGGAGGGGCGAGCAGTACTTC.

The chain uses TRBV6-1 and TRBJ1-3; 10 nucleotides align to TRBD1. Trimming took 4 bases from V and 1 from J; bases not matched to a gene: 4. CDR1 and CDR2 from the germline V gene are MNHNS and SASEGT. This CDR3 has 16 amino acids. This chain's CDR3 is CASSADRGTSGNTIYF. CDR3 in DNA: TGTGCCAGCAGTGCGGACAGGGGGACATCTGGAAACACCATATATTTT.

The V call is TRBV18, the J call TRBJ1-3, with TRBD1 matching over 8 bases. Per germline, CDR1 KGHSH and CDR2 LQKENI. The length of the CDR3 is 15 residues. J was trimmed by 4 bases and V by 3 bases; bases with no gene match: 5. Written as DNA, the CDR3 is TGTGCCAGCTCACCGCCGACAGGGGAGGGAAACACCATATATTTT. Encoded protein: CASSPPTGEGNTIYF. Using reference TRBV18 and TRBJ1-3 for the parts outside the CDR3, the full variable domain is NAGVMQNPRHLVRRRGQEARLRCSPMKGHSHVYWYRQLPEEGLKFMVYLQKENIIDESGMPKERFSAEFPKEGPSILRIQQVVRGDSAAYFCASSPPTGEGNTIYFGEGSWLTVV.

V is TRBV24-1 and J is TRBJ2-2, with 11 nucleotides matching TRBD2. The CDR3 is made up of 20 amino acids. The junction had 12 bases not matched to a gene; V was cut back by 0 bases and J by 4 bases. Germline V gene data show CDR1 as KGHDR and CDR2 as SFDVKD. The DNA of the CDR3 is TGTGCCACCAGTGATTTGCGCCTAGCGGGGGGCCCCCTTGGCACCGGGGAGCTGTTTTTT. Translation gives CATSDLRLAGGPLGTGELFF.

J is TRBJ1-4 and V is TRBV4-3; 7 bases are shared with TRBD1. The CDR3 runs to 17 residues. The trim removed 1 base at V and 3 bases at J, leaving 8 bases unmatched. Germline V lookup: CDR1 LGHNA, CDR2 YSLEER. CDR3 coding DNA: TGCGCCAGCAGCCAAGGAACCAGGGGGAACCCTAATGAAAAACTGTTTTTT. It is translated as CASSQGTRGNPNEKLFF.